The 22 T cell receptor beta chains below were found in one sample sequenced in a study of cytomegalovirus exposure and HLA in healthy donors. The PCR used 60 Vbeta and 13 Jbeta primers. Profiled with immunoSEQ multiplex PCR; TCRdb holds only in-frame clones, not every one. Among about 92,000 clones, 55% to 75% were seen once, and the ten largest hold roughly 15%. Material for sequencing was PBMCs. All receptors come from a woman under 30 in good health and CMV-seropositive.

The chain joins TRBV5-4 to TRBJ2-1; D is unresolved. This CDR3 comprises 12 residues. V was clipped by 2 bases and J by 7 bases, with 7 bases between them. Germline CDR1 and CDR2: SGHNT and YYREEE (reference sequence). The CDR3 here is CASSFARNEQFF. For the CDR3, the DNA is TGTGCCAGCAGCTTCGCTAGGAATGAGCAGTTCTTC.

Comment on this clone: Germline and junction disagree at one end, which may indicate a read error. The sample contains more than one DNA sequence encoding this CDR3. V usage is TRBV5-4 and J usage is TRBJ2-5; 7 positions match TRBD1. Per the germline V gene, CDR1 is SGHNT and CDR2 is YYREEE (reference sequence). The CDR3 length is 13 residues. The CDR3 reads CASSPTGLETQYF. In DNA form, the CDR3 reads TGTGCCAGCAGCCCGACAGGGCTGGAGACCCAATACTTC.

The chain combines TRBV2 with TRBJ2-5; 7 bases map to TRBD1. CDR3 length: 13 residues. Per germline, CDR1 SNHLY and CDR2 FYNNEI. V lost 5 bases and J lost 3; bases outside the gene matches: 3. This chain's CDR3 is CASSPGTEETQYF. The DNA of the CDR3 is TGTGCCAGCAGTCCCGGGACAGAAGAGACCCAGTACTTC.

A few counts support this clone. The chain recombines TRBV4-1 with TRBJ2-3, with 10 bases matching TRBD1. The germline gives CDR1 MGHRA, CDR2 YSYEKL. J lost 5 bases, V lost 6 bases, and 5 bases had no gene match. This CDR3 is built from 14 residues. DNA for the CDR3: TGCGCCAGCAGGGACAGGGGGAATGGAGATACGCAGTATTTT. This sequence encodes CASRDRGNGDTQYF.

This clone was observed a few times. The J gene is TRBJ1-2, the V gene TRBV2; unclear D gene. This CDR3 has 15 amino acids. Germline CDR1 reads SNHLY; CDR2 reads FYNNEI. Between the trimmed V and J ends, which lost 4 bases and 5 bases, there was a span of 17 bases. The DNA of the CDR3 is TGTGCCAGCAGTGGTCACAGCCTTTCGCCTTATGGCTACACCTTC. Protein product: CASSGHSLSPYGYTF.

This chain connects TRBV28 to TRBJ2-4; TRBD2 aligns across 9 bases. Germline CDR1 reads MDHEN; CDR2 reads SYDVKM. Germline trimming cut 5 bases from V and 6 bases from J; bases unmatched to any gene: 14. The CDR3 sequence is 17 residues long. In nucleotides, the CDR3 is TGTGCCAGCAGTCCTCACACATTAGCGGGAGTGGGAAACATTCAGTACTTC. It encodes CASSPHTLAGVGNIQYF.

The chain uses TRBV7-9 and TRBJ2-5; TRBD2 aligns across 8 bases. CDR3 length: 15 residues. The J segment lost 10 bases and the V segment lost 7 bases, leaving 17 bases of the junction unmatched. The germline gives CDR1 SEHNR, CDR2 FQNEAQ (reference sequence). CDR3 in DNA: TGTGCCAGCACCAGCCCTACCTCGGGAGGGGTGATCCAGTACTTC. This codes for CASTSPTSGGVIQYF. The full variable domain, completed using reference TRBV7-9 and TRBJ2-5, is DTGVSQNPRHKITKRGQNVTFRCDPISEHNRLYWYRQTLGQGPEFLTYFQNEAQLEKSRLLSDRFSAERPKGSFSTLEIQRTEQGDSAMYLCASTSPTSGGVIQYFGPGTRLLVL.

The gene calls are TRBV19 and TRBJ2-2; D is possibly TRBD2 (5 bases). V dropped 3 bases and J dropped 5 bases, with 13 bases sitting between them. CDR1 LNHDA and CDR2 SQIVND come from the germline V gene (reference sequence). This CDR3 has 15 amino acids. CDR3 protein: CASSMVRSGTGELFF. Here the CDR3 DNA reads TGTGCCAGTAGTATGGTTCGTTCGGGGACCGGGGAGCTGTTTTTT.

This chain links TRBV27 with TRBJ1-2, with D uncertain. V lost 2 bases and J 1 base, leaving 8 bases between the germline ends. Germline lookup yields CDR1 MNHEY and CDR2 SMNVEV (reference sequence). The CDR3 consists of 14 residues. The CDR3 loop reads CASSLNYLNYGYTF. In nucleotides, the CDR3 is TGTGCCAGCAGTTTAAACTACCTTAACTATGGCTACACCTTC.

The genes are TRBV6-5 and TRBJ1-3, with D possibly being TRBD1 (5 bases). This CDR3 has 15 residues. Trimming pared 5 bases from V and 0 bases from J, leaving 11 bases between. Germline CDR1 MNHEY, CDR2 SVGAGI. As DNA, the CDR3 is TGTGCCAGCAGTAAGACAGTCCCCTCTGGAAACACCATATATTTT. Translating it yields CASSKTVPSGNTIYF.

The chain uses TRBV25-1 and TRBJ2-1, with no clear D. This CDR3 has 16 amino acids. Trimming removed 1 base at V and 2 bases at J, with 12 bases between. The V gene's germline CDR1 is MGHDK and CDR2 SYGVNS. The CDR3 reads CASSEFGLGAYNEQFF. CDR3 sequence (DNA): TGTGCCAGCAGTGAATTCGGCCTAGGCGCCTACAATGAGCAGTTCTTC.

This chain joins TRBV5-4 and TRBJ2-7; the match to TRBD1 covers 7 bases. The V gene end was trimmed by 3 bases and the J gene end by 4 bases; junction bases not matched to a gene: 10. Germline V lookup: CDR1 SGHNT, CDR2 YYREEE (reference sequence). This CDR3 has 15 residues. The DNA for the CDR3 is TGTGCCAGCAGCTCGAGACAGGGCGATGGGTACGAGCAGTACTTC. Encoded protein: CASSSRQGDGYEQYF.

The CDR3 here is CSAWTSGRAIPYNEQFF. Written as DNA, the CDR3 is TGCAGCGCCTGGACTAGCGGGAGGGCCATTCCCTACAATGAGCAGTTCTTC. V usage is TRBV29-1 and J usage is TRBJ2-1; 15 bases are a match to TRBD2. Germline V gene lookup returns CDR1 SQVTM and CDR2 ANQGSEA. The CDR3 is made up of 17 amino acids. V lost 7 bases to trimming and J lost 2 bases; unmatched junction nucleotides: 9.

This chain uses TRBV23-1 with TRBJ1-1; no firm D call. TRBV23-1 is flagged as an ORF with uncertain function. V was pared by 7 bases and J by 8 bases, with 11 bases between. The CDR3 has 11 residues. In DNA form, the CDR3 reads TGCGCCAGCATCCAGCGGACGGAAGCTTTCTTT. This codes for CASIQRTEAFF.

V and J are TRBV5-6 and TRBJ1-1; no definite D call. The CDR3 length is 16 residues. V shed 0 bases and J shed 2 bases, with 14 bases lying between them. The germline CDR1 and CDR2 sequences are SGHDT and YYEEEE. CDR3: CASSLEVGQINTEAFF. CDR3 sequence (DNA): TGTGCCAGCAGCTTGGAAGTTGGGCAGATCAACACTGAAGCTTTCTTT.

This clone was observed once. This rearrangement joins TRBV27 to TRBJ2-7, with TRBD1 matching 12 bases. This CDR3 is 14 amino acids long. Losses at the gene ends were 8 bases for V and 2 bases for J; bases not matched to a gene: 4. Per the germline V gene, CDR1 is MNHEY and CDR2 is SMNVEV (reference sequence). CDR3 region: CASGWDRGPYEQYF. The CDR3 nucleotides are TGTGCCAGCGGGTGGGACAGGGGGCCCTACGAGCAGTACTTC.

The rearrangement joins TRBV12-2 to TRBJ2-5; the D segment call TRBD1 is taken from the table without a DNA check. The tail of the sequence fits TRBJ2-7 better, so the J call may be wrong. TRBV12-2 represents a pseudogene. The CDR3 has 16 amino acids. The CDR3 DNA reads TGTGCAAGTCGCTTAGCGCCCAGGATACCGATCTACGAGCAGTACTTC. Translating it yields CASRLAPRIPIYEQYF.

The chain links TRBV5-5 to TRBJ1-5; no clear D. V shed 0 bases and J shed 4 bases, with 11 bases lying between them. The CDR3 has 15 amino acids. Germline-derived CDR1 and CDR2 are SGHKS and YYEKEE (reference sequence). The CDR3 loop is CASSLGWGGNQPQHF. The CDR3 DNA reads TGTGCCAGCAGCTTGGGGTGGGGAGGGAATCAGCCCCAGCATTTT. Looking up the rest from reference TRBV5-5 and TRBJ1-5 gives the full variable domain: DAGVTQSPTHLIKTRGQQVTLRCSPISGHKSVSWYQQVLGQGPQFIFQYYEKEERGRGNFPDRFSARQFPNYSSELNVNALLLGDSALYLCASSLGWGGNQPQHFGDGTRLSIL.

This clone was counted between two and nine times. The chain has TRBV6-5 and TRBJ2-3, with TRBD2 identical over 9 bases. CDR3 size: 15 residues. CDR1 is MNHEY and CDR2 is SVGAGI in the germline V gene. The ends lost 6 bases at V and 6 bases at J; junction bases unmatched: 10. The CDR3 DNA reads as TGTGCCAGCAGGTCCGCGGGGGGGAGTAGCGATACGCAGTATTTT. Its translation is CASRSAGGSSDTQYF.

V and J are TRBV7-9 and TRBJ2-7, with 10 bases that match TRBD1. The CDR3 consists of 15 residues. J was trimmed by 2 bases and V by 5 bases; bases with no gene match: 6. Germline assignment: CDR1 SEHNR and CDR2 FQNEAQ (reference sequence). In DNA form, the CDR3 reads TGTGCCAGCAGCGCCCTCGGGACAGGGGCCTACGAGCAGTACTTC. This translates into CASSALGTGAYEQYF.

The CDR3 DNA follows: TGTGCCAGCAGCGTAGATGGACTCGACTACGAGCAGTACTTC. As protein: CASSVDGLDYEQYF. This chain joins TRBV9 and TRBJ2-7; D perhaps matches TRBD2 (5 bases). The germline V gene has CDR1 SGDLS and CDR2 YYNGEE. This CDR3 comprises 14 residues. With 0 bases removed from V and 3 bases from J, the gap between germline ends came to 10 bases.

The genes are TRBV27 and TRBJ2-7, with 10 bases fitting TRBD2. V gave up 7 bases and J gave up 5 bases; unmatched junction bases: 11. Germline loops: CDR1 MNHEY, CDR2 SMNVEV (reference sequence). The CDR3 has 15 amino acids. DNA of the CDR3: TGTGCCAGCAAAAAAACGGGACTAGCGATACACGAGCAGTACTTC. This sequence encodes CASKKTGLAIHEQYF.